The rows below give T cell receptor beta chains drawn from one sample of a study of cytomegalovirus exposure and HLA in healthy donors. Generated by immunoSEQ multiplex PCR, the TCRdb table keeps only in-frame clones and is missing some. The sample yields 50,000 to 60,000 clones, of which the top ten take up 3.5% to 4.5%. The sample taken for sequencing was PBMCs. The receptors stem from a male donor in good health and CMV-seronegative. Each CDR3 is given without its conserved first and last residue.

cdr3_aa: ASSTQVRTEAF; v_call: TRBV19; j_call: TRBJ1-1
cdr3_aa: ASSAQVYEQY; v_call: TRBV7-9; j_call: TRBJ2-7
cdr3_aa: ASSKRGQGGEQF; v_call: TRBV9; j_call: TRBJ2-1
cdr3_aa: ASSFIPSDRAYEQY; v_call: TRBV5-4; j_call: TRBJ2-7
cdr3_aa: ASRQTSGGSNSYNEQF; v_call: TRBV5-5; j_call: TRBJ2-1
cdr3_aa: ASSLASEGGGGSGRELF; v_call: TRBV4-1; j_call: TRBJ2-2
cdr3_aa: ASSKPGQLYEQY; v_call: TRBV19; j_call: TRBJ2-7
cdr3_aa: ASSLSLEGNTGELF; v_call: TRBV28; j_call: TRBJ2-2
cdr3_aa: ASSVDRARDEQY; v_call: TRBV9; j_call: TRBJ2-7
cdr3_aa: ASISVRTGTTYEQY; v_call: TRBV5-1; j_call: TRBJ2-7
cdr3_aa: ASSQREGLAGVNEQF; v_call: TRBV4-3; j_call: TRBJ2-1
cdr3_aa: ASSQSGKGEGTQY; v_call: TRBV4-2; j_call: TRBJ2-5
cdr3_aa: ASSPDLDSRNQPQH; v_call: TRBV4-3; j_call: TRBJ1-5
cdr3_aa: ASSFPPTGELF; v_call: TRBV6-5; j_call: TRBJ2-2
cdr3_aa: ASSPKTGEDPSYEQY; v_call: TRBV9; j_call: TRBJ2-7
cdr3_aa: ASSQAWQGNEKLF; v_call: TRBV4-3; j_call: TRBJ1-4
cdr3_aa: ASSIAREKLF; v_call: TRBV19; j_call: TRBJ1-4
cdr3_aa: SVEHGIEAGELF; v_call: TRBV29-1; j_call: TRBJ2-2
cdr3_aa: ASSFPGLADYEQY; v_call: TRBV5-6; j_call: NA
cdr3_aa: ATDRGYQPQH; v_call: TRBV19; j_call: TRBJ1-5
cdr3_aa: ASSQGQGARGLDTQY; v_call: TRBV4-2; j_call: TRBJ2-3
cdr3_aa: ASGGGPNQPQH; v_call: TRBV6-5; j_call: TRBJ1-5
cdr3_aa: ASSLRDRRNSPLH; v_call: TRBV28; j_call: TRBJ1-6
cdr3_aa: ASTPSATNEKLF; v_call: TRBV6-5; j_call: TRBJ1-4
cdr3_aa: ASSPRTENEKLF; v_call: TRBV28; j_call: TRBJ1-4
cdr3_aa: ASSGPTGTGTGELF; v_call: TRBV7-9; j_call: TRBJ2-2
cdr3_aa: ASSYMLAGEETQY; v_call: TRBV6-5; j_call: TRBJ2-5
cdr3_aa: ASSISLNTEAF; v_call: TRBV19; j_call: TRBJ1-1
cdr3_aa: ASRPTDRGTDTQY; v_call: TRBV13; j_call: TRBJ2-3
cdr3_aa: ASSRTGTSNQPQH; v_call: TRBV6-6; j_call: TRBJ1-5
cdr3_aa: ASSIESRLLLANYGYT; v_call: TRBV19; j_call: TRBJ1-2
cdr3_aa: ASSFVDRASGYT; v_call: TRBV7-2; j_call: TRBJ1-2
cdr3_aa: ASSTLAGAKQF; v_call: TRBV19; j_call: TRBJ2-1
cdr3_aa: ASSLTSGGEDTQY; v_call: TRBV28; j_call: TRBJ2-3
cdr3_aa: ASSYRDRGEREQY; v_call: TRBV5-5; j_call: TRBJ2-7
cdr3_aa: SVSRTSEADTQY; v_call: TRBV29-1; j_call: TRBJ2-3
cdr3_aa: SVNRGQGETQY; v_call: TRBV29-1; j_call: TRBJ2-5
cdr3_aa: SVEDRYPNTEAF; v_call: TRBV29-1; j_call: TRBJ1-1
cdr3_aa: ASRRTGGSNYGYT; v_call: TRBV7-2; j_call: TRBJ1-2
cdr3_aa: ASSPGTLDNEQF; v_call: TRBV11-2; j_call: TRBJ2-1
cdr3_aa: ASSFSGSYYEQY; v_call: TRBV9; j_call: TRBJ2-7
cdr3_aa: ASSLGLAGASNEQF; v_call: TRBV5-6; j_call: TRBJ2-1
cdr3_aa: ASSSRSPLH; v_call: TRBV23-1; j_call: TRBJ1-6